The present TCR beta chain was sequenced within a study of blood T cell repertoires in COVID-19 (dated by TCRdb to about 2020). At the level of the whole study: Samples from collaborators originated in the United States, Italy and Spain and spanned both the acute and convalescent phases of COVID-19. The material from the prospective study consisted of cDNA or gDNA derived from T cells, B-cell-depleted T cells, or PBMCs. Subjects who had been exposed to COVID-19, were actively infected with it, or had recovered from it provided the deeply sampled blood TCRbeta repertoires that made up the dataset. A freely available public database, intended as a resource for researchers studying the immune response to SARS-CoV-2, is where the repertoires were released. The samples were drawn from two sources: the first 160 participants of the ongoing ImmuneRACE study, and approximately 1,300 subjects contributed by 6 global collaborators. Nearly every sample came with metadata listing a de-identified subject ID, COVID-19 status, age in years and sex. HLA class I and class II types, where available, came from metadata supplied by the sample provider rather than from assay-based typing.

TCRbeta CDR3 regions were amplified from genomic DNA by means of the immunoSEQ Assay, a bias-controlled multiplex PCR. Under the source paper's analysis protocol: Nucleated cell counts per sample were estimated from amplification of reference gene primers within the assay. To quantify the absolute abundance of each unique TCRbeta CDR3 rearrangement, sequence reads were collapsed and filtered. For each sample, productive Simpson clonality was calculated as the square root of Simpson's diversity index across productive rearrangements. TCRdb obtained this table from immuneACCESS and retained in-frame rearrangements with V and J assigned. These tables miss some clones; where compared with another copy, unresolved V genes account for less than half of the shortfall, and the remainder is unexplained. V, J and clone size derive from that table, while D and trimming were established from the DNA sequence. Present in this sample are hundreds of thousands of clones, 86% of which were seen just once. The ten largest clonotypes hold roughly 2% of the sample.

Turning to this clone: The antigen it binds to is not known. Base qualities are not at hand, and no much larger clone is one base apart.

The investigation overall reported the following: Clinical and demographic metadata were provided uncurated, with the amount varying by source and participant.

CDR1 and CDR2 are read off the germline V gene as KGHSH and LQKENI. Trimming takes 4 bases off V and 2 bases off J; junction bases not matched to a gene: 4. Measured from the cysteine to the phenylalanine, the CDR3 is 15 residues long. Here the CDR3 DNA is all that survives: 45 bases in frame from base 1. In the prospective study, participants were roughly 18 to 89 years old, resided in 24 geographic areas of the United States, and were enrolled through a virtual design. In the prospective study, participants were assigned to cohorts based on the clinical history participants reported in a screening survey and a study questionnaire. Recovered participants in ImmuneRACE Cohort 3 were defined by two consecutive negative NP/OP PCR tests, clearance by a healthcare professional, or resolution of symptoms. In the prospective study, whole blood, serum and a nasopharyngeal or oropharyngeal swab were collected from each participant by mobile phlebotomists. Participants in the prospective study had the option to provide additional blood draws and questionnaires over an approximately 2-month period. Blood samples from the prospective study were shipped frozen or at room temperature prior to DNA extraction.

The sequence links TRBV18 to TRBJ1-5; the junction holds 8 bases that match TRBD1. The TCR originated in a woman between 50 and 59 years old who had recovered from COVID-19. The specimen sequenced was PBMCs or T cells enriched from blood (not recorded which). This receptor has the CDR3 CASSQDRVGNQPQHF. The DNA is as follows: TGTGCCAGCTCACAGGACAGGGTAGGCAATCAGCCCCAGCATTTT.